These T cell receptor beta chains were read from a single sample in a study of CD8 T cells in Susac syndrome. TCRdb re-called the immunoSEQ multiplex PCR reads with MiXCR, one entry per CDR3 protein. The sample holds about 210,000 distinct CDR3 sequences, about 95% seen once. The specimen was CD4+ T cells from PBMCs. The receptors here all came from a human donor with multiple sclerosis. Both conserved end residues are part of each CDR3. D genes are given only for firm matches. Not all rows give a size; the values are once, few, many and, for expanded clones, a class.

j_call clone_size d_call v_call cdr3_aa cdr3_nt
TRBJ1-1 NA TRBD1 TRBV4-1 CASSQVSGQGRNTEAFF TGCGCCAGCAGCCAAGTGTCTGGACAGGGGAGGAACACTGAAGCTTTCTTT
TRBJ1-1 NA TRBD1 TRBV6-5 CASSQQDRTEAFF TGTGCCAGCAGTCAACAGGACAGGACTGAAGCTTTCTTT
TRBJ2-5 NA NA TRBV27 CASSSGTTGTQYF TGTGCCAGCAGTTCGGGGACGACAGGGACCCAGTACTTC
TRBJ2-5 NA NA TRBV11-2 CASSQGRDILAETQYF TGTGCCAGCAGCCAGGGGCGGGACATACTTGCAGAGACCCAGTACTTC
TRBJ1-2 NA NA TRBV20-1 CSARGRLAPGYTF TGCAGTGCTAGAGGTCGCCTAGCCCCCGGCTACACCTTC
TRBJ2-1 once NA TRBV11-2 CASSLVTGNEQFF TGTGCCAGCAGCTTGGTGACGGGAAATGAGCAGTTCTTC
TRBJ1-2 once NA TRBV30 CAWGAFGRHYGYTF TGTGCCTGGGGGGCCTTCGGACGGCACTATGGCTACACCTTC
TRBJ2-6 NA NA TRBV15 CATSREGKFSSGANVLTF TGTGCCACCAGCAGAGAAGGCAAATTCAGCTCTGGGGCCAACGTCCTGACTTTC
TRBJ2-2 once NA TRBV29-1 CSVSEANTGELFF TGCAGCGTTTCCGAGGCGAACACCGGGGAGCTGTTTTTT
TRBJ2-5 NA NA TRBV20-1 CSARSISRETQYF TGCAGTGCTAGGAGTATCTCTCGGGAGACCCAGTACTTC
TRBJ2-6 NA NA TRBV9 CASSVALAGANVLTF TGTGCCAGCAGCGTAGCTCTAGCCGGGGCCAACGTCCTGACTTTC
TRBJ2-3 NA NA TRBV2 CASSESATDTQYF TGTGCCAGCAGTGAATCGGCGACAGATACGCAGTATTTT
TRBJ2-3 NA NA TRBV20-1 CSASVGAADTQYF TGCAGTGCTAGCGTGGGGGCGGCAGATACGCAGTATTTT
TRBJ1-2 NA TRBD1 TRBV12-3/TRBV12-4 CASSPRDRFYGYTF TGTGCCAGCAGTCCCCGGGACAGGTTCTATGGCTACACCTTC
TRBJ2-5 NA TRBD1 TRBV4-2 CASSQGGQGYFQETQYF TGTGCCAGCAGCCAAGGCGGACAGGGGTATTTCCAAGAGACCCAGTACTTC
TRBJ2-2 NA NA TRBV30 CAWSPGSDTGELFF TGTGCCTGGAGTCCGGGGTCGGACACCGGGGAGCTGTTTTTT
TRBJ2-5 NA TRBD2 TRBV7-2 CASTGGPGETQYF TGTGCCAGCACGGGGGGGCCGGGGGAGACCCAGTACTTC
TRBJ2-1 NA NA TRBV12-5 CASGLTGKTYNEQFF TGTGCTAGTGGTTTGACAGGGAAAACCTACAATGAGCAGTTCTTC
TRBJ2-6 NA TRBD1 TRBV7-8 CASSREGQGKAGANVLTF TGTGCCAGCAGCAGAGAGGGACAGGGGAAAGCTGGGGCCAACGTCCTGACTTTC
TRBJ2-5 NA TRBD2 TRBV5-1 CASSFTSDGRETQYF TGCGCCAGCAGCTTTACTAGCGACGGGAGAGAGACCCAGTACTTC
TRBJ2-3 NA NA TRBV20-1 CSASRGAGDTQYF TGCAGTGCTAGTCGGGGGGCGGGAGATACGCAGTATTTT
TRBJ1-6 NA TRBD1 TRBV27 CASSREARGSSPLHF TGTGCCAGCAGTCGTGAGGCCAGGGGGAGTTCACCCCTCCACTTT
TRBJ1-1 NA TRBD1 TRBV29-1 CSVSRTGDTEAFF TGCAGCGTCTCCCGGACAGGGGACACTGAAGCTTTCTTT
TRBJ1-6 once NA TRBV5-1 CASSFSYNSPLHF TGCGCCAGCAGCTTCTCCTATAATTCACCCCTCCACTTT
TRBJ1-4 once NA TRBV29-1 CSAGQPDEKLFF TGCAGCGCTGGACAGCCCGATGAAAAACTGTTTTTT
TRBJ1-4 NA NA TRBV5-4 CASSPSQGEEKLFF TGTGCCAGCAGCCCCTCACAGGGTGAAGAAAAACTGTTTTTT
TRBJ2-1 NA NA TRBV29-1 CSSSPPYNEQFF TGCAGCTCATCGCCCCCCTACAATGAGCAGTTCTTC
TRBJ2-3 NA NA TRBV20-1 CSASSEDTQYF TGCAGTGCTTCCTCTGAAGATACGCAGTATTTT
TRBJ2-1 NA NA TRBV9 CASSVESASYNEQFF TGTGCCAGCAGCGTAGAATCCGCCTCCTACAATGAGCAGTTCTTC
TRBJ2-5 NA NA TRBV29-1 CSVAGSGAGQETQYF TGCAGCGTTGCAGGATCCGGCGCAGGTCAAGAGACCCAGTACTTC
TRBJ2-6 NA NA TRBV7-3 CASSLPRGSGANVLTF TGTGCCAGCAGCCTTCCTCGGGGGTCTGGGGCCAACGTCCTGACTTTC
TRBJ1-2 NA TRBD1 TRBV30 CALGTGNYGYTF TGTGCCCTCGGGACAGGGAACTATGGCTACACCTTC
TRBJ2-1 NA NA TRBV20-1 CSAQRRGGYNEQFF TGCAGTGCTCAGAGGAGGGGGGGCTACAATGAGCAGTTCTTC
TRBJ1-2 once NA TRBV30 CAGGTGNYGYTF TGTGCCGGTGGGACGGGAAACTATGGCTACACCTTC
TRBJ1-1 once NA TRBV19 CASSLRQMDTEAFF TGTGCCAGTAGTCTCAGGCAAATGGACACTGAAGCTTTCTTT
TRBJ2-3 NA NA TRBV29-1 CSVEHGAPTDTQYF TGCAGCGTTGAACATGGGGCTCCCACAGATACGCAGTATTTT
TRBJ1-1 NA NA TRBV27 CANNQAFF TGTGCCAATAACCAGGCTTTCTTT
TRBJ2-1 NA TRBD1 TRBV3-1 CASAPGTGGINEQFF TGTGCCTCCGCCCCCGGGACAGGGGGCATCAATGAGCAGTTCTTC
TRBJ1-1 NA NA TRBV20-1 CSAVRQVGRDEAFF TGCAGTGCTGTAAGACAGGTGGGGAGGGATGAAGCTTTCTTT
TRBJ2-5 NA NA TRBV3-1 CASSQMGRQETQYF TGTGCCAGCAGCCAAATGGGTAGACAAGAGACCCAGTACTTC
TRBJ1-2 NA NA TRBV2 CASSARTDGGYTF TGTGCCAGCAGTGCTCGTACGGATGGGGGCTACACCTTC
TRBJ2-7 once NA TRBV7-8 CASSLVRGSYEQYF TGTGCCAGCAGCTTAGTCAGGGGCTCCTACGAGCAGTACTTC
TRBJ2-2 NA NA TRBV30 CAWTLMDIRTGELFF TGTGCCTGGACTCTGATGGACATTAGGACCGGGGAGCTGTTTTTT
TRBJ1-6 NA NA TRBV13 CASSLPLSNSPLHF TGTGCCAGCAGCTTACCGTTAAGTAATTCACCCCTCCACTTT